One T cell receptor (beta chain) is described in this entry. In the original workflow: Reference gene primers were amplified, and this amplification served to estimate nucleated cell counts. Using immunoSEQ multiplex PCR, the repertoire was profiled, and TCRdb retains in-frame clones only, with some absent. V, J and clone size derive from that table, while D and trimming were established from the DNA sequence. In the table there are fewer than 100,000 clones, around 75% of which are singletons. The data stem from a study of blood T cell repertoires in COVID-19. As for the study in general: Samples of COVID-19 (acute and convalescent) were obtained from the United States, Italy and Spain. T cells, B-cell-depleted T cells, or PBMCs supplied cDNA or gDNA.

V lost 3 bases to trimming and J lost 8 bases, with 17 bases between them. This CDR3 region has 15 residues. CDR1 and CDR2 (germline): SGHAT, FQDESV (reference sequence). What was sequenced was peripheral blood. This chain links TRBV11-1 with TRBJ2-1, with a tentative D call TRBD2 (6 bases). This clonotype originated in a man between 65 and 80 years old with acute or convalescent COVID-19. The CDR3 here is CASSFLRDGGYEQFF. The CDR3, as DNA: TGTGCCAGCAGCTTTCTAAGGGATGGGGGGTATGAGCAGTTCTTC.